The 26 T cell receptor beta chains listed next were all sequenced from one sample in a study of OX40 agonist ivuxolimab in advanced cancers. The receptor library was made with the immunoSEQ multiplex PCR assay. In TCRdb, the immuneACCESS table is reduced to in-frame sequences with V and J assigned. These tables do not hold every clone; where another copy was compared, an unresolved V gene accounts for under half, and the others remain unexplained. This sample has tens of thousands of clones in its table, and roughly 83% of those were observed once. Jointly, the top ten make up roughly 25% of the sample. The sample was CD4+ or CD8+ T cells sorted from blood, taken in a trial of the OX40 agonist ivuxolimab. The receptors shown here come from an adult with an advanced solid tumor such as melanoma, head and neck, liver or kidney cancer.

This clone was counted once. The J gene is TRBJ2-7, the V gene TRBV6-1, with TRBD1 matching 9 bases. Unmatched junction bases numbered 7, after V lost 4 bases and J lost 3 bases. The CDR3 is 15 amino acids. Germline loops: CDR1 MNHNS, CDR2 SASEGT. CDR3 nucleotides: TGTGCCAGCAGTGCCCTACCGACAGGGGGCTACGAGCAGTACTTC. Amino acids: CASSALPTGGYEQYF.

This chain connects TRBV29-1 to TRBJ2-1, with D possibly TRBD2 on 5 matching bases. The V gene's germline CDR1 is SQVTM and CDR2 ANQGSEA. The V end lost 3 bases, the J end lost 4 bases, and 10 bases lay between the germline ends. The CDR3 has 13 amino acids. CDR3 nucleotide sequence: TGCAGCGTTGAGGCTAGCCCATACAATGAGCAGTTCTTC. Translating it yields CSVEASPYNEQFF.

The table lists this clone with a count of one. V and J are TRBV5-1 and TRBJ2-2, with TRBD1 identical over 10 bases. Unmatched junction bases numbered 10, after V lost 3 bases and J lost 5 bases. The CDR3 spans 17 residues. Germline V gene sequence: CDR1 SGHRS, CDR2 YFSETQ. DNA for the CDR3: TGCGCCAGCAGCTCCCTAGGTGGGACAGGGGCAACCGGGGAGCTGTTTTTT. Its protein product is CASSSLGGTGATGELFF.

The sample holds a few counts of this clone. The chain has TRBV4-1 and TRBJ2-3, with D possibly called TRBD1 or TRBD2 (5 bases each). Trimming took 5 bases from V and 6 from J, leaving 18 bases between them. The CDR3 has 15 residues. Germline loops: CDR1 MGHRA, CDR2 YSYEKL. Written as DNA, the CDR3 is TGCGCCAGCAGCAGCTGGGACCGCGTAGTGGATACGCAGTATTTT. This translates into CASSSWDRVVDTQYF.

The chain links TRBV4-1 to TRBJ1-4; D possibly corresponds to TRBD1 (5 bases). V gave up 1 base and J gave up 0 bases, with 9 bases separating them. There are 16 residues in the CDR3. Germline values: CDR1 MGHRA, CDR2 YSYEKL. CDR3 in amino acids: CASSQGIRATNEKLFF. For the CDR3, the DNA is TGCGCCAGCAGCCAAGGAATCAGGGCAACTAATGAAAAACTGTTTTTT.

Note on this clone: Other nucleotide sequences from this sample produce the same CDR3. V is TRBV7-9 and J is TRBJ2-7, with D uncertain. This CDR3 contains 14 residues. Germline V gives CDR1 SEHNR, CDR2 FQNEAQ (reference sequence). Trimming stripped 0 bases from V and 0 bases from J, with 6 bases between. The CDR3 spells CASSLAGSSYEQYF. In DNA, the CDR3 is TGTGCCAGCAGCTTAGCAGGCAGCTCCTACGAGCAGTACTTC.

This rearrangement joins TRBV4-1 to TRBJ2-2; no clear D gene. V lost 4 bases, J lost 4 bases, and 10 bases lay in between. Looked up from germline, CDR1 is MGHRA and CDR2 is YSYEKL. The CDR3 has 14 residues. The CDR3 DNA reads TGCGCCAGCAGCCCCGTCGAGGCCACCGGGGAGCTGTTTTTT. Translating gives CASSPVEATGELFF.

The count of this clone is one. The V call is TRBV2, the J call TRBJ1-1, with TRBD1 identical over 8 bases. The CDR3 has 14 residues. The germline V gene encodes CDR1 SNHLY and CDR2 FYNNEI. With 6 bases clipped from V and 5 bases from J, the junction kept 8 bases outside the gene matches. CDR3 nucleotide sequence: TGTGCCAGCAGGGGACAGGTAGGCGGGACTGAAGCTTTCTTT. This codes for CASRGQVGGTEAFF.

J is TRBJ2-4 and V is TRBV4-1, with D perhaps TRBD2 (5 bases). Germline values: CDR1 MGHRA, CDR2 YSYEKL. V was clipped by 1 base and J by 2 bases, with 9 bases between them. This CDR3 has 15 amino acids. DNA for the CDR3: TGCGCCAGCAGCCAAGTGTCGGGGACCAAAAACATTCAGTACTTC. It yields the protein CASSQVSGTKNIQYF.

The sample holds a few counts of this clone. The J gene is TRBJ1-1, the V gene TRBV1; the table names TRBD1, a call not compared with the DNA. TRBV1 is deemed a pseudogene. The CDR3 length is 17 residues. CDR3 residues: CTSSQEQGWARNTEAFF. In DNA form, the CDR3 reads TGCACCAGCAGCCAAGAACAGGGATGGGCCAGAAACACTGAAGCTTTCTTT.

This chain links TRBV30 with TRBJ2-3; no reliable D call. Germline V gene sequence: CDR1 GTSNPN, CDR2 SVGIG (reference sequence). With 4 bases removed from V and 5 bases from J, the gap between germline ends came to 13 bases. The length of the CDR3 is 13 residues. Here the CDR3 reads CAWILAGLDTQYF. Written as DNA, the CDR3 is TGTGCCTGGATATTAGCCGGGTTAGATACGCAGTATTTT. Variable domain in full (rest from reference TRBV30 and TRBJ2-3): SQTIHQWPATLVQPVGSPLSLECTVEGTSNPNLYWYRQAAGRGLQLLFYSVGIGQISSEVPQNLSASRPQDRQFILSSKKLLLSDSGFYLCAWILAGLDTQYFGPGTRLTVL.

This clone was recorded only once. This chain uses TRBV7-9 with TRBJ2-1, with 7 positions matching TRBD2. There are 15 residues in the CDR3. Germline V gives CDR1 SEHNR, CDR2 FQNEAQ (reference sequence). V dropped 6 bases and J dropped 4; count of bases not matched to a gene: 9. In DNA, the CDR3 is TGTGCCAGCAGTGGGACCGGGACTACATACAATGAGCAGTTCTTC. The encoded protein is CASSGTGTTYNEQFF.

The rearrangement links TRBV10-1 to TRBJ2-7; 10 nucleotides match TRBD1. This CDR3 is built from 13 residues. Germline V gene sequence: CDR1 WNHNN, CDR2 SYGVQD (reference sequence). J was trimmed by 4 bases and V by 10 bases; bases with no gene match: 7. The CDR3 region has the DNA TGCGCCAATATCCGGGACAGGGGTTACGAGCAGTACTTC. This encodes CANIRDRGYEQYF.

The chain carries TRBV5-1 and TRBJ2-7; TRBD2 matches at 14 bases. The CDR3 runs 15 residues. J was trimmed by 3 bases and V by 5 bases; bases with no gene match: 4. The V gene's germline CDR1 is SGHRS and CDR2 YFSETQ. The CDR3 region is CASRTGTSGSYEQYF. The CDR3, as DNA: TGCGCCAGCAGAACCGGGACTAGCGGGAGCTACGAGCAGTACTTC. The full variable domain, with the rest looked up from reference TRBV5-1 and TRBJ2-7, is KAGVTQTPRYLIKTRGQQVTLSCSPISGHRSVSWYQQTPGQGLQFLFEYFSETQRNKGNFPGRFSGRQFSNSRSEMNVSTLELGDSALYLCASRTGTSGSYEQYFGPGTRLTVT.

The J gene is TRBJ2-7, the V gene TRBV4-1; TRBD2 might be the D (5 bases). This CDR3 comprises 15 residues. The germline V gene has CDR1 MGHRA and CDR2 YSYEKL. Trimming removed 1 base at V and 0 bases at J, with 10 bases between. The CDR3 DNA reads TGCGCCAGCAGCCAAGGTGCTGAGGGCTCCTACGAGCAGTACTTC. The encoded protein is CASSQGAEGSYEQYF.

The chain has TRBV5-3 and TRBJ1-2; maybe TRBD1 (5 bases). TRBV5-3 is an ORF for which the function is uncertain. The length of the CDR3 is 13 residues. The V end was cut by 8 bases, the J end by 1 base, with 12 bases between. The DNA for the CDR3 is TGTGCCAGCACTTGGGGGGTTAACTATGGCTACACCTTC. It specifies CASTWGVNYGYTF.

CDR3 DNA sequence: TGTGCCTGGAGTAGGGCGGGCGAGCAGTACTTC. Protein: CAWSRAGEQYF. The rearrangement links TRBV30 to TRBJ2-7; possible D gene TRBD2, 5 bases. Germline assignment: CDR1 GTSNPN and CDR2 SVGIG (reference sequence). The CDR3 extends over 11 amino acids. Deletions cut 2 bases from V and 6 bases from J, with 8 bases between. Using reference TRBV30 and TRBJ2-7 for the parts outside the CDR3, the full variable domain is SQTIHQWPATLVQPVGSPLSLECTVEGTSNPNLYWYRQAAGRGLQLLFYSVGIGQISSEVPQNLSASRPQDRQFILSSKKLLLSDSGFYLCAWSRAGEQYFGPGTRLTVT.

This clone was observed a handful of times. The CDR3 DNA is TGTGCCAGCAGCGTATCTGGGTGGGGGACTGAAGCTTTCTTT. Translating it yields CASSVSGWGTEAFF. This chain uses TRBV9 with TRBJ1-1, with D perhaps matching TRBD1 (5 bases). Between the trimmed V and J ends, which lost 1 base and 5 bases, there was a span of 12 bases. Germline V gene data show CDR1 as SGDLS and CDR2 as YYNGEE. The CDR3 has 14 residues.

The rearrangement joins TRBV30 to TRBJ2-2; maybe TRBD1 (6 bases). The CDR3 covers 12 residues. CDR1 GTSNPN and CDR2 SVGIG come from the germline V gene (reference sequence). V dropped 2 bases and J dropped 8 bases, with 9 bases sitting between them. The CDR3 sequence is CAWSTGLGELFF. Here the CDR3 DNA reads TGTGCCTGGAGTACAGGGCTTGGGGAGCTGTTTTTT. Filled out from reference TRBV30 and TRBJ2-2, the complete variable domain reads SQTIHQWPATLVQPVGSPLSLECTVEGTSNPNLYWYRQAAGRGLQLLFYSVGIGQISSEVPQNLSASRPQDRQFILSSKKLLLSDSGFYLCAWSTGLGELFFGEGSRLTVL.

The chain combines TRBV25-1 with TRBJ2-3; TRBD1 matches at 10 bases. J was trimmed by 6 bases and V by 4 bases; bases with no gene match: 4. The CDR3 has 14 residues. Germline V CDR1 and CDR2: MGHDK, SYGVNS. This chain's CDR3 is CASSAGTGVDTQYF. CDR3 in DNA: TGTGCCAGCAGTGCCGGGACAGGGGTCGATACGCAGTATTTT. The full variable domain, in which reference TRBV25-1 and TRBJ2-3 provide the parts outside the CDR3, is EADIYQTPRYLVIGTGKKITLECSQTMGHDKMYWYQQDPGMELHLIHYSYGVNSTEKGDLSSESTVSRIRTEHFPLTLESARPSHTSQYLCASSAGTGVDTQYFGPGTRLTVL.

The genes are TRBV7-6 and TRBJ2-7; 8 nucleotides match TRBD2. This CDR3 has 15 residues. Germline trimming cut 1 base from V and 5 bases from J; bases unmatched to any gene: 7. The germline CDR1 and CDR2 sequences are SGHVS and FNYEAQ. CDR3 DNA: TGTGCCAGCAGCTTAGAGATTAGCGGGATCGACGAGCAGTACTTC. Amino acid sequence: CASSLEISGIDEQYF.

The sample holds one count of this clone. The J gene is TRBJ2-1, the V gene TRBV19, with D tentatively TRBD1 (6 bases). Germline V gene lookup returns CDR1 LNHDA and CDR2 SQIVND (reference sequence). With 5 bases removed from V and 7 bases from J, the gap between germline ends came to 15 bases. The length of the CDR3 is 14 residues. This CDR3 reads CASSPRWGRNEQFF. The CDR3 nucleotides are TGTGCCAGTAGTCCCCGGTGGGGGCGGAATGAGCAGTTCTTC.

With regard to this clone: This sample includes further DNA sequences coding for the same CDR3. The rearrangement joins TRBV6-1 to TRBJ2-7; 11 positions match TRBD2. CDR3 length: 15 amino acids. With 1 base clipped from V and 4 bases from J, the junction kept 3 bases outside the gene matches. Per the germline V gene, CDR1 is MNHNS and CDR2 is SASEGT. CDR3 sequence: CASSEGTSGSYEQYF. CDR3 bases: TGTGCCAGCAGTGAAGGAACTAGCGGGAGTTACGAGCAGTACTTC.

The DNA of the CDR3 is TGCGCCAGCAGCCAAGTCGGTCTTTCCTACGAGCAGTACTTC. It encodes CASSQVGLSYEQYF. The chain couples TRBV4-1 to TRBJ2-7; D not certain. V dropped 1 base and J dropped 1 base, with 8 bases sitting between them. Germline lookup yields CDR1 MGHRA and CDR2 YSYEKL. This CDR3 is 14 amino acids long.

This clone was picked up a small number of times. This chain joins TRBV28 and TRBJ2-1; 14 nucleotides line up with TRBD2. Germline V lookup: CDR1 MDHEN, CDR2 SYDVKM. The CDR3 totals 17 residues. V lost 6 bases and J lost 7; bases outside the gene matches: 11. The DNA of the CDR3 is TGTGCCAGCAGCCTACCGACTAGCGGGAGGGCCGGGAATGAGCAGTTCTTC. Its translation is CASSLPTSGRAGNEQFF. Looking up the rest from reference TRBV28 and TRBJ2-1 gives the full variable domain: DVKVTQSSRYLVKRTGEKVFLECVQDMDHENMFWYRQDPGLGLRLIYFSYDVKMKEKGDIPEGYSVSREKKERFSLILESASTNQTSMYLCASSLPTSGRAGNEQFFGPGTRLTVL.

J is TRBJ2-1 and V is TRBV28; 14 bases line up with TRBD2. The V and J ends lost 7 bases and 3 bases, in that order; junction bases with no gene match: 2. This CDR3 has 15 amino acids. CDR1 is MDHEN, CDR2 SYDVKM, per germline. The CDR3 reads CASTGTSGSYNEQFF. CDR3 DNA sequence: TGTGCCAGCACCGGGACTAGCGGGAGCTACAATGAGCAGTTCTTC.